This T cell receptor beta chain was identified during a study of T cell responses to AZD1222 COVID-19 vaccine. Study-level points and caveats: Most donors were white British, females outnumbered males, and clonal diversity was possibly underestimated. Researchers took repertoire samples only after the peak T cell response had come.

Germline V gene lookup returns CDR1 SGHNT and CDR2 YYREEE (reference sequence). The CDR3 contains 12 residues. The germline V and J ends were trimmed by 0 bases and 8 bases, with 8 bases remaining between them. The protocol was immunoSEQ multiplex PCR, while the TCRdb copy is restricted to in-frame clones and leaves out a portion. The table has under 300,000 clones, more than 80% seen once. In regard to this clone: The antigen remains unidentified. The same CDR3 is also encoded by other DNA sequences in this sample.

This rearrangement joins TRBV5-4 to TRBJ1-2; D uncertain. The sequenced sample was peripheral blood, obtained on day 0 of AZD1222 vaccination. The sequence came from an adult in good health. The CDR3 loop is CASSLEGYGYTF. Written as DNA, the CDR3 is TGTGCCAGCAGCTTGGAAGGGTACGGCTACACCTTC.